This T cell receptor (beta chain) comes out of a study of cytomegalovirus exposure and HLA in healthy donors. Comment on this clone: Its antigen is unidentified.

This CDR3 region has 18 residues. V shed 1 base, J shed 4 bases, and the junction held 9 bases outside the gene matches. CDR1 is SGHVS, CDR2 FNYEAQ, per germline. Study-wide results and caveats: The Asian-associated ancestry cluster reportedly had fewer N-insertions than the approximately 690-donor mean in a later analysis.

PCR employed 60 Vbeta and 13 Jbeta primers. Some clones are missing from TCRdb's copy, which holds only in-frame ones; the method was immunoSEQ multiplex PCR. Of under 200,000 clones detected, 82% appear once; the ten largest clones hold approximately 1.5%. Source material: PBMCs. This TCR came from a girl aged 5-17 years in good health and CMV-seropositive. This chain connects TRBV7-6 to TRBJ2-2, with TRBD2 matching over 10 bases. In DNA form, the CDR3 reads TGTGCCAGCAGCTTAGTCAATTTAGTAGCGGGAGGCACCGGGGAGCTGTTTTTT. Translation: CASSLVNLVAGGTGELFF.